The present T cell receptor beta chain was sequenced within a study of blood T cell repertoires in COVID-19. Study context: PBMCs, B-cell-depleted T cells, or T cells provided the cDNA or gDNA that made up the material.

The study recruited people aged roughly 18 to 100 years across approximately 24 US areas. Cohorts were based on clinical histories the participants reported. Germline assignment: CDR1 LNHDA and CDR2 SQIVND (reference sequence). V was pared by 5 bases and J by 5 bases, with 9 bases between. The length of the CDR3 is 13 residues. Using immunoSEQ multiplex PCR, the repertoire was profiled, and TCRdb retains in-frame clones only, with some absent. The sample consists of 300,000 to 500,000 clones, approximately 85% of them appearing once. Sequenced: PBMCs or T cells enriched from blood (not recorded which). This receptor was identified in a middle-aged woman with acute COVID-19. The chain is built from TRBV19 and TRBJ1-4; D not certain. In DNA form, the CDR3 reads TGTGCCAGTAGTGGTCCAGGAAATGAAAAACTGTTTTTT. Translation: CASSGPGNEKLFF.